Listed here are 3 T cell receptor beta chains from one sample, sequenced in a study of post-analysis software for immune sequencing data (dated by TCRdb to the mid-2010s). Broader findings and caveats from the paper: Roughly 5 TRBV segments, including TRBV5-6, TRBV5-1 and TRBV20-1, were significantly more frequent in patients than controls.

Libraries were constructed by PCR. Data came from an Illumina HiSeq 2500. Unique molecular identifiers were incorporated into TCR beta cDNA libraries to reduce PCR and sequencing biases. The public reads were reprocessed in TCRdb via fastp at Q25 and MiXCR, keeping in-frame beta chains. Here each entry gathers all rows of one CDR3 protein and keeps the most common genes and DNA. The sample contains hundreds of thousands of distinct CDR3 sequences, 55% to 60% of them found a single time. The leading ten clones occupy roughly 12% of the sample. These receptors lack a known antigen. Sequenced: blood. These receptors were taken from a girl aged 2 to 9 with multiple sclerosis.

The genes are TRBV4-3 and TRBJ2-3; 7 bases match TRBD1. Germline CDR1 reads LGHNA; CDR2 reads YSLEER. The CDR3 length is 17 residues. V trimming: 0 bases; J trimming: 3 bases; junction bases outside the gene matches: 9. In DNA, the CDR3 is TGCGCCAGCAGCCAAGAATATAGCAGGGGGAAGACAGATACGCAGTATTTT. Its protein is CASSQEYSRGKTDTQYF.

V and J are TRBV7-2 and TRBJ2-1, with 8 nucleotides matching TRBD1. The junction had 10 bases not matched to a gene; V was cut back by 4 bases and J by 5 bases. This CDR3 contains 16 residues. Germline V CDR1 and CDR2: SGHTA, FQGNSA. The DNA for the CDR3 is TGTGCCAGCAGCTCGCGCCGGGACAGGATCGACAATGAGCAGTTCTTC. Protein product: CASSSRRDRIDNEQFF.

The chain couples TRBV4-1 to TRBJ2-3, with 14 bases aligning to TRBD2. CDR3 length: 16 residues. J was trimmed by 4 bases and V by 4 bases; bases with no gene match: 4. The germline CDR1 and CDR2 sequences are MGHRA and YSYEKL. CDR3 residues: CASSPGLAGGSDTQYF. In DNA, the CDR3 is TGCGCCAGCAGCCCAGGACTAGCGGGAGGCTCAGATACGCAGTATTTT.